This TCR beta chain was recorded in a study of tissue T cells after allogeneic stem cell transplantation. Study information: Several unmodified and three CD34-selected T-cell-depleted grafts went to graft-versus-host disease patients.

This clone has just a few counts. Its target is unknown. Study results and caveats: Within patients, tissue anatomy strongly shaped TCR repertoire composition.

Germline assignment: CDR1 ENHRY and CDR2 SYGVKD. There are 13 residues in the CDR3. With 1 base removed from V and 7 bases from J, the gap between germline ends came to 10 bases. TCRdb keeps only in-frame clones here, not all; method: immunoSEQ multiplex PCR. The sample lists a few thousand clones, 65% occurring once. Steroid-refractory graft-versus-host disease after allogeneic hematopoietic cell transplant qualified adults for prospective research-autopsy enrollment. V gene TRBV10-3 combines with J gene TRBJ2-5, with D unclear. The sequencing used duodenal tissue, collected at autopsy. The origin of this receptor is a male patient older than 55 with steroid-refractory graft-versus-host disease after an allogeneic stem cell transplant. The graft donor may have contributed some T cells. The CDR3 spells CAISELGLGTQYF. The DNA for the CDR3 is TGTGCCATCAGTGAGTTAGGGCTGGGGACCCAGTACTTC.